Below are 15 T cell receptor beta chains sequenced from a single sample in a study of control samples from healthy donors and cancer patients. Clones were sequenced by immunoSEQ multiplex PCR, and TCRdb holds only the in-frame ones, with some missing. The repertoire holds 150,000 to 200,000 clones, with 88% as singletons. Sequencing input: blood. The source is a man younger than 35 in good health.

The chain is built from TRBV19 and TRBJ2-4; 15 nucleotides match TRBD2. The V gene's germline CDR1 is LNHDA and CDR2 SQIVND (reference sequence). CDR3 size: 16 residues. J was trimmed by 6 bases and V by 5 bases; bases with no gene match: 5. The CDR3 DNA reads TGTGCCAGTAGTCCGTGGACTAGCGGGGGGGCAAACATTCAGTACTTC. Residues: CASSPWTSGGANIQYF.

This chain joins TRBV4-2 and TRBJ2-2; D perhaps matches TRBD2 (5 bases). The CDR3 runs 14 residues. V lost 0 bases, J lost 17 bases, and 19 bases lay in between. Germline V CDR1 and CDR2: LGHNA, YNFKEQ. CDR3 amino acids: CASSQDSAGLKRFF. The CDR3 DNA reads TGTGCCAGCAGCCAAGATTCGGCGGGTTTGAAGAGATTTTTT.

The chain recombines TRBV28 with TRBJ2-1, with 8 bases aligning to TRBD2. CDR1 and CDR2 (germline): MDHEN, SYDVKM. V trimming: 7 bases; J trimming: 3 bases; junction bases outside the gene matches: 8. This CDR3 region has 15 residues. This chain's CDR3 is CASKRAGGLYNEQFF. In DNA form, the CDR3 reads TGTGCCAGCAAGAGGGCGGGGGGTCTCTACAATGAGCAGTTCTTC. Variable domain in full (rest from reference TRBV28 and TRBJ2-1): DVKVTQSSRYLVKRTGEKVFLECVQDMDHENMFWYRQDPGLGLRLIYFSYDVKMKEKGDIPEGYSVSREKKERFSLILESASTNQTSMYLCASKRAGGLYNEQFFGPGTRLTVL.

The chain couples TRBV9 to TRBJ2-6, with 7 bases aligning to TRBD1. Germline V lookup: CDR1 SGDLS, CDR2 YYNGEE. This CDR3 spans 14 amino acids. V lost 6 bases, J lost 4 bases, and 4 bases stayed unmatched. The CDR3 sequence: CASTRGSGANVLTF. For the CDR3, the DNA is TGTGCCAGCACCAGGGGGTCCGGGGCCAACGTCCTGACTTTC.

V usage is TRBV24-1 and J usage is TRBJ2-3; D is ambiguous. The CDR3 has 15 amino acids. Germline CDR1 and CDR2: KGHDR and SFDVKD. With 5 bases removed from V and 0 bases from J, the gap between germline ends came to 11 bases. CDR3 sequence: CATSVRGSSTDTQYF. The CDR3 coding sequence is TGTGCCACCAGTGTCAGAGGCTCTAGCACAGATACGCAGTATTTT.

The V gene is TRBV6-5, the J gene TRBJ1-1; D uncertain. From germline, CDR1 is MNHEY and CDR2 SVGAGI. The CDR3 runs to 11 residues. The germline V and J ends were trimmed by 4 bases and 1 base, with 1 base remaining between them. CDR3 sequence: CASSSNTEAFF. The CDR3 nucleotides read TGTGCCAGCAGTTCGAACACTGAAGCTTTCTTT.

The chain carries TRBV6-5 and TRBJ2-1, with D possibly matching TRBD2 (7 bases). The CDR3 extends over 15 amino acids. CDR1 is MNHEY, CDR2 SVGAGI, per germline. V was trimmed by 7 bases and J by 0 bases, leaving 13 bases between them. The CDR3 reads CASTPAGASYNEQFF. Written as DNA, the CDR3 is TGTGCCAGCACCCCGGCGGGGGCCTCCTACAATGAGCAGTTCTTC.

V is TRBV5-4 and J is TRBJ2-3, with D perhaps TRBD2 (6 bases). The V gene lost 4 bases and the J gene lost 0 bases, with 21 bases spanning the gap. Germline V gives CDR1 SGHNT, CDR2 YYREEE (reference sequence). CDR3 size: 18 residues. CDR3 amino acids: CASSKGDSGQHSTDTQYF. Here the CDR3 DNA reads TGTGCCAGCAGCAAAGGGGATAGCGGTCAACATAGCACAGATACGCAGTATTTT.

V and J are TRBV13 and TRBJ1-4; D gene unclear. The V gene lost 3 bases and the J gene lost 6 bases, with 11 bases spanning the gap. This CDR3 is built from 14 residues. Germline lookup yields CDR1 PRHDT and CDR2 FYEKMQ (reference sequence). The CDR3 nucleotides are TGTGCCAGCAGCTTTGGATCCGGAGATGAAAAACTGTTTTTT. Its translation: CASSFGSGDEKLFF.

V and J are TRBV7-9 and TRBJ2-5; D not resolved. There are 15 residues in the CDR3. Between the trimmed V and J ends, which lost 0 bases and 4 bases, there was a span of 12 bases. Germline CDR1 is SEHNR and CDR2 is FQNEAQ (reference sequence). CDR3 loop: CASSLALTPGETQYF. CDR3 sequence (DNA): TGTGCCAGCAGCTTAGCGTTGACACCGGGAGAGACCCAGTACTTC.

This chain joins TRBV9 and TRBJ1-2; no reliable D call. Per the germline V gene, CDR1 is SGDLS and CDR2 is YYNGEE. CDR3 length: 12 amino acids. The V and J ends lost 7 bases and 4 bases respectively, with 11 bases between them. CDR3 sequence reads: CASRSDSYGYTF. In nucleotides, the CDR3 is TGTGCCAGCCGAAGCGATTCCTATGGCTACACCTTC.

The chain carries TRBV21-1 and TRBJ2-2; TRBD2 is the table's D call, not checked against the DNA. TRBV21-1 counts as a pseudogene. The CDR3 has 17 amino acids. This chain's CDR3 is CASSRRPGQTNTGELFF. CDR3 coding DNA: TGTGCCAGCAGCAGACGCCCGGGTCAGACGAACACCGGGGAGCTGTTTTTT.

The V gene is TRBV7-2, the J gene TRBJ2-3; TRBD2 might be the D (6 bases). Germline assignment: CDR1 SGHTA and CDR2 FQGNSA. The CDR3 is made up of 15 amino acids. Trimming removed 5 bases at V and 5 bases at J, with 17 bases between. The CDR3 sequence: CASSKGTPLVDTQYF. CDR3 nucleotide sequence: TGTGCCAGCAGCAAGGGGACTCCTCTTGTAGATACGCAGTATTTT.

V usage is TRBV4-3 and J usage is TRBJ1-1; D is undetermined. The CDR3 runs 14 residues. Trimming took off 6 bases at V and 2 bases at J, with 13 bases between the two ends. CDR1 and CDR2 from the germline V gene are LGHNA and YSLEER. The CDR3 here is CASSGGIVNTEAFF. CDR3 nucleotide sequence: TGCGCCAGCAGTGGAGGGATCGTTAACACTGAAGCTTTCTTT.

The rearrangement uses TRBV7-2 and TRBJ2-3, with D perhaps matching TRBD1 or TRBD2 (5 bases each). The CDR3 sequence is 14 residues long. From germline, CDR1 is SGHTA and CDR2 FQGNSA. Trimming took off 3 bases at V and 0 bases at J, with 7 bases between the two ends. The DNA for the CDR3 is TGTGCCAGCAGCTTCTGGGGGAGCACAGATACGCAGTATTTT. It encodes CASSFWGSTDTQYF.